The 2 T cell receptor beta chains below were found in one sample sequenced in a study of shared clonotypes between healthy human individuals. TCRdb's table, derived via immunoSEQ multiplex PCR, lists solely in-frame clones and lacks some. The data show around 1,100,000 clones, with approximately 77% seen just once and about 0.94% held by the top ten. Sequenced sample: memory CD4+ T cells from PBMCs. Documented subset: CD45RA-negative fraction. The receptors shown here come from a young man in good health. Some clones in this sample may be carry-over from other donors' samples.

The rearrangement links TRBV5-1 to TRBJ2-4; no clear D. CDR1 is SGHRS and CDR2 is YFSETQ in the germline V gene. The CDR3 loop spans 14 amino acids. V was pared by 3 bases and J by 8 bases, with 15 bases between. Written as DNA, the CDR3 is TGCGCCAGCAGCTCGGCGGCCGGTGGAGACATTCAGTACTTC. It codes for CASSSAAGGDIQYF.

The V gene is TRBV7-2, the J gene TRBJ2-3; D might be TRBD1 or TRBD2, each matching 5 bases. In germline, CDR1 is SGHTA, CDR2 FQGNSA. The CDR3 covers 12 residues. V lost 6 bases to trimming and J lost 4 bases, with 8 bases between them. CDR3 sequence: CASRGTPDTQYF. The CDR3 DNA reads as TGTGCCAGCAGGGGGACGCCAGATACGCAGTATTTT.